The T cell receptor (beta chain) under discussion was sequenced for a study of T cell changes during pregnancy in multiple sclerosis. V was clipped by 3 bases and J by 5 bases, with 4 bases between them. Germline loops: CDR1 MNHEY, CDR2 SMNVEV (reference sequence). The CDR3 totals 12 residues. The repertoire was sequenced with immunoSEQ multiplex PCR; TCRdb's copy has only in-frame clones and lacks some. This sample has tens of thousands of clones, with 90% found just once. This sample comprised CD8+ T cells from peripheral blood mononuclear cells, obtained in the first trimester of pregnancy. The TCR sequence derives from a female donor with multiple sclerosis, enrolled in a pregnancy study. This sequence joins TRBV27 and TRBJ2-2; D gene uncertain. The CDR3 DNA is TGTGCCAGCAGTTTGAGGACCGGGGAGCTGTTTTTT. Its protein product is CASSLRTGELFF.